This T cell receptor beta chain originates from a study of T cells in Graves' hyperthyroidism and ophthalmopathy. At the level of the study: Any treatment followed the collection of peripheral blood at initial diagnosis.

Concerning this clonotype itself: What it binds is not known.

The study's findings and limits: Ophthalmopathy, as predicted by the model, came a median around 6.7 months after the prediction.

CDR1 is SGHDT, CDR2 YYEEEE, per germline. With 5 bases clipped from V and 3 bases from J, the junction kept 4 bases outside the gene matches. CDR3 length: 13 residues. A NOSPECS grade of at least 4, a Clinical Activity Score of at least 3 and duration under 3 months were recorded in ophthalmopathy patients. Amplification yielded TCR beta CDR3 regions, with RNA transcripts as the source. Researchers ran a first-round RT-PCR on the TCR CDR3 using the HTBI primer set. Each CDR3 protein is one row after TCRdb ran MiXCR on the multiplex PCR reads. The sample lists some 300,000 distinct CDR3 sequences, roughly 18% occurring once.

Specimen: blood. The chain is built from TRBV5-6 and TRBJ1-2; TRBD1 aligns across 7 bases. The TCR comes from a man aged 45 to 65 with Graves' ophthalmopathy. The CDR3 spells CASRFTGDYGYTF. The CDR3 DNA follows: TGTGCCAGCAGATTTACAGGGGACTATGGCTACACCTTC.